This T cell receptor (beta chain) was recorded in a study of long-term antiretroviral therapy in people with HIV. Study conclusions and caveats: Across all time points, the repertoire was dominated by clones that expanded before ART. Spans of CDR3 length were tighter for HIV repertoires than for controls.

This clone was picked up one time. What it binds is not known. The length of the CDR3 is 14 residues. CDR1 and CDR2 from the germline V gene are SEHNR and FQNEAQ (reference sequence). V dropped 1 base and J dropped 4 bases, with 10 bases sitting between them. The assay, immunoSEQ v3.0, was run at survey level. Produced via immunoSEQ multiplex PCR; TCRdb's table is partial and in-frame only. This repertoire shows 31,000 or so clones, around 96% found once; its top ten account for around 2%. All donors provided no fewer than one pre-ART and no fewer than two post-ART PBMC samples. HIV-positive participants all received treatment in the United States.

Sequenced material: unsorted PBMCs, taken 6.6 years after starting antiretroviral therapy. The sequence derives from a man in his thirties or forties with HIV. The chain uses TRBV7-9 and TRBJ1-1; D may be TRBD1 (5 bases). CDR3: CASSLVGTATEAFF. The CDR3 nucleotides read TGTGCCAGCAGCTTAGTCGGGACGGCCACTGAAGCTTTCTTT.